This T cell receptor beta chain was found in a study of TIL therapy for anti-PD-1-resistant metastatic lung cancer. Time point described: pre-treatment sample, taken before nivolumab and TIL therapy. The libraries were made with immunoSEQ v3. The table came from immunoSEQ multiplex PCR; TCRdb's copy has only in-frame clones and leaves some out. Of some 43,000 clones listed, around 80% are singletons. The germline CDR1 and CDR2 sequences are LGHNA and YNFKEQ. Between the trimmed V and J ends, which lost 0 bases and 1 base, there was a span of 10 bases. The CDR3 is 15 residues long. This chain joins TRBV4-2 and TRBJ2-7, with D possibly TRBD2 on 6 matching bases. Here the sequenced sample was blood, taken at baseline. The TCR was taken from a man aged 65-85 years with non-small cell lung cancer. The CDR3 is CASSQEVSGSYEQYF. CDR3 nucleotide sequence: TGTGCCAGCAGCCAAGAAGTTAGCGGTTCCTACGAGCAGTACTTC.